This T cell receptor beta chain is from a study of T cells after yellow fever vaccination. General study results and limits: Peaking faster, on day 5 versus 15, the secondary response was nonetheless weaker.

Germline-derived CDR1 and CDR2 are SQVTM and ANQGSEA. The CDR3 spans 14 residues. The V and J ends lost 2 bases and 5 bases respectively, with 15 bases between them. This clonotype was seen only a few times. No antigen is known for it. From the 5' RACE reads, TCRdb called clonotypes with MiXCR, one entry per CDR3 protein. Among about 550,000 distinct CDR3 sequences listed, roughly a fifth were seen once. The sequencing here drew on PBMCs, taken 15 days after the yellow fever booster vaccination. The rearrangement joins TRBV29-1 to TRBJ1-2; possibly TRBD1 for D (6 bases). This clonotype was obtained from a man aged 25-40 years who received the YFV17D yellow fever vaccine. The CDR3 coding sequence is TGCAGCGTTGAAAAGCCCAGGGGACTTTATGGCTACACCTTC. This codes for CSVEKPRGLYGYTF.